This T cell receptor beta chain originates from a study of response to subunit inactivated influenza vaccine. The CDR3 is 15 residues long. CDR1 and CDR2 (germline): SGHAT, FQNNGV. V lost 5 bases to trimming and J lost 4 bases, with 16 bases between them. TCRdb used MiXCR to reprocess the RT-PCR reads, holding one entry per CDR3 protein. This table holds about 570,000 distinct CDR3 sequences, around 11% found once. These records were also assigned to another study, of T cells expressing NK-cell markers. That publication notes: Generation of TCR beta cDNA was performed by 5'RACE template switching incorporating UMIs. In four donors, these clonotypes also led the CD3+CD56-NKG2C+ fraction.

This chain uses TRBV11-2 with TRBJ2-3; either TRBD1 or TRBD2 may supply D (5 bases each). The source is a man aged 45-65 years who received an inactivated influenza vaccine. The sample here was PBMCs from blood, taken on the day of vaccination. The CDR3 loop reads CASSDYLGAPDTQYF. The DNA of the CDR3 is TGTGCCAGCAGCGACTACCTCGGGGCTCCAGATACGCAGTATTTT. Full variable domain (remainder filled in from reference TRBV11-2 and TRBJ2-3): EAGVAQSPRYKIIEKRQSVAFWCNPISGHATLYWYQQILGQGPKLLIQFQNNGVVDDSQLPKDRFSAERLKGVDSTLKIQPAKLEDSAVYLCASSDYLGAPDTQYFGPGTRLTVL.